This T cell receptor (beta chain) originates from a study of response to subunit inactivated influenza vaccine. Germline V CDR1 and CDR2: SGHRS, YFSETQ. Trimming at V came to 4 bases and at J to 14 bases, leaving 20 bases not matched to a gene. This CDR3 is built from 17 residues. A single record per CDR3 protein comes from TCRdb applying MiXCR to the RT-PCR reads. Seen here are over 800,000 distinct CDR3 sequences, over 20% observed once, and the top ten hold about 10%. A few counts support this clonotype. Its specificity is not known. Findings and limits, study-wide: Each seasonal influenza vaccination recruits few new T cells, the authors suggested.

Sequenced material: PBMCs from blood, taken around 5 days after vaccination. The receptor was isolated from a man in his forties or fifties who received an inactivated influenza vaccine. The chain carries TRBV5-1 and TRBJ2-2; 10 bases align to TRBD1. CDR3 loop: CASSPAHHVGTGDILFF. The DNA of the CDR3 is TGCGCCAGCAGCCCAGCCCATCACGTCGGGACAGGGGATATACTGTTTTTT.